A selection of T cell receptor beta chains follows, all from one sample in a study of cytomegalovirus exposure and HLA in healthy donors. Only in-frame clones appear in the TCRdb table, and some are missing; sequencing was by immunoSEQ multiplex PCR. The sample includes approximately 130,000 clones, around 77% of them seen just once. The sample comprised PBMCs. The origin of the receptors is a man aged 50 to 59 in good health and CMV-seronegative. CDR3s include the opening cysteine and the closing phenylalanine or tryptophan. The D gene is left open where the match is weak. Rows give clone size only sometimes, using once, few, many, or a class for an expanded clone.

TRBV7-2,.,TRBJ2-7,.,CASSPTGQYTYEQYF,TGTGCCAGCAGCCCGACGGGACAATATACCTACGAGCAGTACTTC
TRBV5-4,.,TRBJ2-2,.,CASSRDKTNTGELFF,TGTGCCAGCAGCCGGGACAAGACGAACACCGGGGAGCTGTTTTTT
TRBV5-4,TRBD1,TRBJ1-3,few,CASSLGTGGNTIYF,TGTGCCAGCAGCTTAGGGACAGGGGGAAACACCATATATTTT
TRBV28,TRBD1,TRBJ1-1,.,CASSLLDRGTTEAFF,TGTGCCAGCAGTTTATTGGACAGGGGGACCACTGAAGCTTTCTTT
TRBV9,TRBD2,TRBJ2-7,.,CASSSPPTSGRGTVSYEQYF,TGTGCCAGCAGCTCCCCCCCGACTAGCGGGAGAGGAACGGTGTCCTACGAGCAGTACTTC
TRBV5-6,.,TRBJ1-3,few,CASSLGERAENTIYF,TGTGCCAGCAGCTTGGGTGAACGAGCGGAAAACACCATATATTTT
TRBV29-1,TRBD2,TRBJ2-2,few,CSVDGLAAGELFF,TGCAGCGTGGATGGACTAGCGGCCGGGGAGCTGTTTTTT
TRBV2,TRBD1,TRBJ2-5,.,CAYDTGGEETQYF,TGTGCCTACGATACAGGGGGAGAAGAGACCCAGTACTTC
TRBV4-3,.,TRBJ2-7,.,CASSQDSARRSYEQYF,TGCGCCAGCAGCCAAGACTCGGCTAGAAGGTCCTACGAGCAGTACTTC
TRBV18,TRBD2,TRBJ2-5,once,CASSRLAGGIETQYF,TGTGCCAGCTCTCGGCTAGCGGGAGGGATAGAGACCCAGTACTTC
TRBV6-5,TRBD1,TRBJ1-1,.,CASHPGQGLNTEAFF,TGTGCCAGCCACCCAGGACAGGGATTGAACACTGAAGCTTTCTTT
TRBV5-1,TRBD1,TRBJ1-1,few,CASSKDRGRTEAFF,TGCGCCAGCAGCAAGGACAGGGGGCGGACTGAAGCTTTCTTT
TRBV4-1,TRBD2,TRBJ2-7,.,CASSQDGTSGSYEQYF,TGCGCCAGCAGCCAAGATGGAACTAGCGGGTCCTACGAGCAGTACTTC
TRBV19,.,TRBJ2-3,.,CASSAGLYTDTQYF,TGTGCCAGTAGCGCCGGACTATACACAGATACGCAGTATTTT
TRBV28,TRBD1,TRBJ1-2,.,CASSLDRVNYGYTF,TGTGCCAGTTCCCTTGACAGGGTAAACTATGGCTACACCTTC
TRBV25-1,TRBD2,TRBJ2-2,.,CASSPAGGPGLFF,TGTGCCAGCAGTCCAGCGGGAGGGCCGGGGCTGTTTTTT
TRBV28,.,TRBJ2-2,.,CASRSYPGELFF,TGTGCCAGCAGGAGTTATCCCGGGGAGCTGTTTTTT
TRBV6-5,.,TRBJ2-7,.,CASSRQPNYEQYF,TGTGCCAGCAGCCGACAGCCCAACTACGAGCAGTACTTC
TRBV18,TRBD2,TRBJ2-2,.,CASSPLSSGSPGELFF,TGTGCCAGCTCCCCCCTGTCGAGCGGGAGTCCCGGGGAGCTGTTTTTT
TRBV5-6,TRBD1,TRBJ1-1,.,CASSLGQGVAAFF,TGTGCCAGCAGCTTGGGACAGGGGGTAGCAGCTTTCTTT
TRBV28,TRBD1,TRBJ2-5,once,CASSLSYRGQETQYF,TGTGCCAGCAGTTTATCCTACAGGGGGCAAGAGACCCAGTACTTC
TRBV15,TRBD2,TRBJ2-2,.,CAMRERGSGELFF,TGTGCCATGAGGGAGCGGGGATCCGGGGAGCTGTTTTTT
TRBV6-1,.,TRBJ2-3,few,CASSDRGDTQYF,TGTGCCAGCAGTGACAGGGGAGATACGCAGTATTTT
TRBV5-5,.,TRBJ1-1,.,CASSLILNTEAFF,TGTGCCAGCAGCCTAATTTTGAACACTGAAGCTTTCTTT
TRBV7-2,.,TRBJ2-3,few,CASSLRQITDTQYF,TGTGCCAGCAGCTTGCGGCAAATCACAGATACGCAGTATTTT
TRBV10-3,TRBD1,TRBJ1-2,.,CAISENRGEGYTF,TGTGCCATCAGTGAGAACAGGGGTGAAGGCTACACCTTC
TRBV7-6,.,TRBJ2-1,.,CASSLAGQRDNEQFF,TGTGCCAGCAGCTTAGCAGGGCAGCGGGACAATGAGCAGTTCTTC
TRBV6-5,.,TRBJ1-2,few,CASRGSSNYGYTF,TGTGCCAGCAGGGGGAGCTCAAACTATGGCTACACCTTC
TRBV6-5,.,TRBJ2-7,.,CASSRRAEAVQYF,TGTGCCAGCAGTAGGAGGGCGGAGGCGGTGCAGTACTTC
TRBV6-5,.,TRBJ1-2,.,CASSYSPPPGTTGYTF,TGTGCCAGCAGTTACTCTCCTCCCCCAGGGACTACGGGCTACACCTTC
TRBV15,.,TRBJ2-5,few,CATRQQETQYF,TGTGCCACCAGGCAACAGGAGACCCAGTACTTC
TRBV6-1,TRBD2,TRBJ2-7,many,CASSEEGTSSHEQYF,TGTGCCAGCAGTGAAGAAGGGACTAGCTCCCACGAGCAGTACTTC
TRBV30,TRBD1,TRBJ1-5,.,CAWTPGGQGHQPQHF,TGTGCCTGGACACCCGGAGGACAGGGACATCAGCCCCAGCATTTT
TRBV5-1,.,TRBJ1-1,.,CASSPDSTYTEAFF,TGCGCCAGCAGTCCGGACAGCACGTACACTGAAGCTTTCTTT
TRBV20-1,.,TRBJ2-7,.,CSARDRGSYYF,TGCAGTGCTAGAGATCGGGGGTCGTACTACTTC
TRBV10-2,.,TRBJ1-1,few,CASGRGQLSEDTEAFF,TGCGCCAGCGGGCGGGGCCAACTGTCGGAGGACACTGAAGCTTTCTTT
TRBV15,.,TRBJ2-5,.,CATGRGFQETQYF,TGTGCCACCGGGCGGGGCTTCCAAGAGACCCAGTACTTC
TRBV28,TRBD1,TRBJ2-5,.,CASSLSGGGETQYF,TGTGCCAGCAGTTTATCAGGGGGCGGAGAGACCCAGTACTTC
TRBV7-2,TRBD1,TRBJ2-3,.,CASSLFGQGETTQYF,TGTGCCAGCAGCTTATTCGGACAGGGGGAGACTACGCAGTATTTT
TRBV10-3,.,TRBJ2-7,.,CAISEGRRDYEQYF,TGTGCCATCAGTGAGGGCAGGCGAGACTACGAGCAGTACTTC
TRBV6-1,.,TRBJ2-3,medium-sized,CASTGSGAADTQYF,TGTGCCAGCACCGGGTCAGGGGCGGCAGATACGCAGTATTTT
TRBV30,TRBD1,TRBJ2-3,.,CAFVTAQGANTQYF,TGTGCCTTTGTGACCGCGCAGGGGGCGAATACGCAGTATTTT
TRBV9,TRBD2,TRBJ2-1,.,CASSVATGLAGDNEQFF,TGTGCCAGCAGCGTAGCTACCGGTCTAGCGGGCGACAATGAGCAGTTCTTC
TRBV28,.,TRBJ1-2,.,CASITNGGAGGYTF,TGTGCCAGCATTACAAATGGCGGGGCCGGGGGCTACACCTTC
TRBV11-2,TRBD2,TRBJ2-1,.,CASSVTGTSLDEQFF,TGTGCCAGCAGCGTCACCGGGACTAGTCTCGATGAGCAGTTCTTC
TRBV11-2,TRBD1,TRBJ1-1,.,CASSPRQGDYTEAFF,TGTGCCAGCAGCCCACGACAGGGGGACTACACTGAAGCTTTCTTT
TRBV6-1,.,TRBJ2-7,.,CATSEGSSYEQYF,TGTGCCACCTCGGAGGGAAGCTCCTACGAGCAGTACTTC
TRBV5-4,TRBD1,TRBJ2-1,once,CASSLPGQDYNEQFF,TGTGCCAGCAGCTTACCGGGACAGGACTACAATGAGCAGTTCTTC
TRBV27,.,TRBJ1-6,.,CASRDNFPRSPLHF,TGTGCCAGCAGAGACAATTTTCCAAGATCACCCCTCCACTTT
TRBV18,TRBD2,TRBJ2-7,.,CASSPPTSGAVPYEQYF,TGTGCCAGCTCACCACCGACTAGCGGGGCCGTCCCCTACGAGCAGTACTTC
TRBV2,.,TRBJ2-7,.,CASTSRGEQYF,TGTGCCAGCACCTCCAGAGGCGAGCAGTACTTC
TRBV7-9,TRBD1,TRBJ2-1,.,CASSSTGQAYNEQFF,TGTGCCAGCAGTTCGACGGGACAGGCTTACAATGAGCAGTTCTTC
TRBV7-2,.,TRBJ2-7,few,CASSLVPGSYEQYF,TGTGCCAGCAGCTTAGTTCCCGGTTCCTACGAGCAGTACTTC